These 26 T cell receptor beta chains originate from one sample sequenced in a study of T cell clones after liver transplantation. Measured with immunoSEQ multiplex PCR; TCRdb has only the in-frame clones, and not every one. The sample carries roughly 120,000 clones, approximately 90% recorded once. The specimen was CD4+ T cells from blood, collected 12 months after liver transplant. The receptors come from a human patient who received a liver transplant. Some T cells here may be from the graft donor.

For the CDR3, the DNA is TGTGCCAGCAGCCAAGAGGGGCAGACAACCTACAATGAGCAGTTCTTC. It yields the protein CASSQEGQTTYNEQFF. V and J are TRBV4-2 and TRBJ2-1; D perhaps matches TRBD1 (5 bases). This CDR3 has 16 residues. Germline V CDR1 and CDR2: LGHNA, YNFKEQ. With 0 bases removed from V and 2 bases from J, the gap between germline ends came to 11 bases.

J is TRBJ2-6 and V is TRBV7-2, with D tentatively TRBD1 (5 bases). V gave up 4 bases and J gave up 6 bases, with 10 bases separating them. CDR1 SGHTA and CDR2 FQGNSA come from the germline V gene. CDR3 length equals 14 residues. Here the CDR3 reads CASSSPREANVLTF. The DNA for the CDR3 is TGTGCCAGCAGCTCTCCCAGGGAGGCCAACGTCCTGACTTTC.

The genes are TRBV25-1 and TRBJ2-7; TRBD1 agrees at 8 bases. Germline CDR1 and CDR2: MGHDK and SYGVNS. V lost 3 bases to trimming and J lost 7 bases; unmatched junction nucleotides: 17. CDR3 length equals 17 residues. The CDR3: CASSDQGASNYLGEQYF. The DNA for the CDR3 is TGTGCCAGCAGTGATCAGGGGGCCTCCAACTACTTGGGGGAGCAGTACTTC.

J is TRBJ1-4 and V is TRBV5-1; TRBD1 is a possible D gene (5 bases). The ends were cut back, 9 bases at V and 8 bases at J, with 17 bases in the middle. CDR3 size: 13 residues. The germline gives CDR1 SGHRS, CDR2 YFSETQ. This CDR3 reads CATSTGPEEKLFF. Here the CDR3 DNA reads TGCGCCACCTCGACGGGACCGGAAGAAAAACTGTTTTTT.

The V call is TRBV12-5, the J call TRBJ2-3; 7 bases are shared with TRBD1. Germline-derived CDR1 and CDR2 are LGHNT and FRNRAP. J gave up 6 bases and V 0 bases, and 9 bases lay outside the gene matches. The CDR3 runs 16 residues. The CDR3 nucleotides read TGTGCTAGTGGTTTGGTACCTACAGGGGCTAGCGATACGCAGTATTTT. Its translation: CASGLVPTGASDTQYF.

The chain carries TRBV30 and TRBJ1-1, with a possible D match to TRBD1 (5 bases). CDR3 length equals 15 residues. V shed 2 bases and J shed 1 base, with 14 bases lying between them. Germline V gene sequence: CDR1 GTSNPN, CDR2 SVGIG (reference sequence). The CDR3 DNA reads as TGTGCCTGGAGTCGGGGGTTGAACGCGAACACTGAAGCTTTCTTT. This encodes CAWSRGLNANTEAFF.

This chain joins TRBV6-6 and TRBJ1-5; the match to TRBD1 covers 7 bases. V shed 8 bases and J 4 bases; nucleotides not matched to a gene: 14. This CDR3 is 16 amino acids long. Germline lookup yields CDR1 MNHNY and CDR2 SVGAGI (reference sequence). CDR3: CASGTLQGLVNQPQHF. The CDR3 coding sequence is TGTGCCAGCGGGACGTTACAGGGGCTCGTTAATCAGCCCCAGCATTTT.

The chain has TRBV28 and TRBJ1-1; TRBD1 might be the D (5 bases). Deletions cut 1 base from V and 4 bases from J, with 7 bases between. Germline V gene sequence: CDR1 MDHEN, CDR2 SYDVKM. The CDR3 contains 13 residues. The CDR3 coding sequence is TGTGCCAGCAGTTTATCCGGGGCCACTGAAGCTTTCTTT. Protein: CASSLSGATEAFF.

The V call is TRBV5-1, the J call TRBJ2-2, with no clear D. Germline loops: CDR1 SGHRS, CDR2 YFSETQ. V shed 0 bases and J shed 0 bases, with 6 bases lying between them. The CDR3 totals 15 residues. The CDR3 DNA follows: TGCGCCAGCAGCTTGGGACGCCCGAACACCGGGGAGCTGTTTTTT. The encoded protein is CASSLGRPNTGELFF.

CDR3 in amino acids: CASSQHTKSNGEQYF. DNA of the CDR3: TGTGCCAGCAGCCAACACACGAAGAGTAATGGGGAGCAGTACTTC. J is TRBJ2-7 and V is TRBV14; unclear D gene. The CDR3 is 15 residues long. V lost 2 bases and J 7 bases, leaving 18 bases between the germline ends. Germline V gives CDR1 SGHDN, CDR2 FVKESK.

The genes are TRBV5-6 and TRBJ2-7, with D possibly being TRBD1 or TRBD2 (7 bases each). The CDR3 is 14 residues long. Trimming cost V 4 bases and J 2 bases, with 13 bases left between them. CDR1 is SGHDT and CDR2 is YYEEEE in the germline V gene. The CDR3 nucleotides read TGTGCCAGCAGCGCGGGGGACAGTCCCTACGAGCAGTACTTC. This codes for CASSAGDSPYEQYF.

The chain uses TRBV25-1 and TRBJ1-1; 7 bases are a match to TRBD1. This CDR3 comprises 14 residues. CDR1 and CDR2 (germline): MGHDK, SYGVNS. Unmatched junction bases numbered 5, after V lost 7 bases and J lost 0 bases. CDR3 coding DNA: TGTGCCAGCACAAACAGGGGACTGAACACTGAAGCTTTCTTT. Translating it yields CASTNRGLNTEAFF.

V and J are TRBV5-1 and TRBJ2-3, with 7 bases aligning to TRBD2. Germline CDR1 SGHRS, CDR2 YFSETQ. After removal of 2 bases from V and 2 bases from J, the junction contained 8 bases not matched to a gene. This CDR3 comprises 16 residues. The CDR3 loop reads CASSFSRRESTDTQYF. As DNA, the CDR3 is TGCGCCAGCAGCTTCAGCCGGCGGGAGTCCACAGATACGCAGTATTTT.

The J gene is TRBJ1-3, the V gene TRBV30; 8 positions match TRBD1. After removal of 7 bases from V and 0 bases from J, the junction contained 5 bases not matched to a gene. The CDR3 loop spans 14 amino acids. In germline, CDR1 is GTSNPN, CDR2 SVGIG (reference sequence). Here the CDR3 DNA reads TGTGCCTCTCGACAGGGGATCTCTGGAAACACCATATATTTT. Protein: CASRQGISGNTIYF.

This clone was seen only a few times. This chain links TRBV6-5 with TRBJ1-1; D is unresolved. The CDR3 covers 13 residues. Germline V gene lookup returns CDR1 MNHEY and CDR2 SVGAGI. The V end was cut by 4 bases, the J end by 8 bases, with 14 bases between. The DNA of the CDR3 is TGTGCCAGCAGTTGCCCCGGCTGTAAAGAAGCTTTCTTT. Its protein product is CASSCPGCKEAFF.

The J gene is TRBJ2-5, the V gene TRBV18; TRBD1 agrees at 9 bases. There are 17 residues in the CDR3. The V segment lost 5 bases and the J segment 7 bases; nucleotides outside the gene matches: 17. Germline V lookup: CDR1 KGHSH, CDR2 LQKENI. The CDR3: CASSATGGVNQRVTQYF. As DNA, the CDR3 is TGTGCCAGCTCAGCAACAGGGGGCGTAAATCAGCGGGTGACCCAGTACTTC.

V gene TRBV21-1 combines with J gene TRBJ2-7. TRBV21-1 is flagged as a pseudogene. This CDR3 spans 15 amino acids. In DNA, the CDR3 is TGTGCCAGCAGCCATCTGGGCAGGGACGTCTACGAGCAGTACTTC. Translated: CASSHLGRDVYEQYF.

The V call is TRBV28, the J call TRBJ2-2, with D perhaps assigned TRBD1 or TRBD2 (6 bases each). Trimming left V 5 bases short and J 6 bases short, with 13 bases between. The CDR3 loop spans 14 amino acids. Germline CDR1 reads MDHEN; CDR2 reads SYDVKM. DNA of the CDR3: TGTGCCAGCAGTCTGGGGGGCTTGGCCGGGGAGCTGTTTTTT. Amino acid sequence: CASSLGGLAGELFF.

The rearrangement links TRBV11-2 to TRBJ2-7; 11 nucleotides agree with TRBD2. CDR3 size: 18 residues. The ends lost 4 bases at V and 0 bases at J; junction bases unmatched: 11. Germline V gene sequence: CDR1 SGHAT, CDR2 FQNNGV. The CDR3 DNA follows: TGTGCCAGCAGCTCCTCCTTACCAACTAGCGGGAGCTCCTACGAGCAGTACTTC. Translated: CASSSSLPTSGSSYEQYF.

J is TRBJ1-2 and V is TRBV16; no firm D call. Trimming stripped 0 bases from V and 0 bases from J, with 5 bases between. The CDR3 totals 14 residues. CDR1 and CDR2 (germline): KGHSY, FQNENV. The CDR3: CASSQSPANYGYTF. DNA for the CDR3: TGTGCCAGCAGCCAATCTCCCGCTAACTATGGCTACACCTTC. Based on the CDR3 plus reference TRBV16 and TRBJ1-2, the full variable domain is GEEVAQTPKHLVRGEGQKAKLYCAPIKGHSYVFWYQQVLKNEFKFLISFQNENVFDETGMPKERFSAKCLPNSPCSLEIQATKLEDSAVYFCASSQSPANYGYTFGSGTRLTVV.

V and J are TRBV4-2 and TRBJ1-1; 9 nucleotides align to TRBD1. Germline V CDR1 and CDR2: LGHNA, YNFKEQ. V lost 4 bases, J lost 1 base, and 1 base stayed unmatched. The CDR3 sequence is 14 residues long. The CDR3 coding sequence is TGTGCCAGCAGCCGGGACAGGGCGAACACTGAAGCTTTCTTT. Translated: CASSRDRANTEAFF.

This chain links TRBV7-2 with TRBJ2-7; TRBD2 might be the D (6 bases). Trimming shortened V by 0 bases and J by 3 bases, and 24 bases separated the two germline ends. CDR1 and CDR2 (germline): SGHTA, FQGNSA. The CDR3 is made up of 19 amino acids. The CDR3 region is CASSLAIPTIRERIYEQYF. Written as DNA, the CDR3 is TGTGCCAGCAGCTTAGCTATCCCGACCATCCGGGAGAGGATCTACGAGCAGTACTTC.

V and J are TRBV7-2 and TRBJ2-1; 11 bases agree with TRBD2. The CDR3 spans 15 residues. V lost 2 bases and J lost 10; bases outside the gene matches: 7. Germline CDR1 is SGHTA and CDR2 is FQGNSA. The CDR3 DNA is TGTGCCAGCAGCTTAATAGGTGTAGCGGGAGGGGAGCAGTTCTTC. Translating it yields CASSLIGVAGGEQFF.

The V and J genes are TRBV19 and TRBJ2-2; no reliable D call. Germline loops: CDR1 LNHDA, CDR2 SQIVND (reference sequence). The CDR3 spans 15 residues. Trimming removed 2 bases from V and 6 bases from J, with 13 bases in between. CDR3 sequence: CASSITSLVAGELFF. The CDR3, as DNA: TGTGCCAGTAGTATAACGTCCCTTGTCGCCGGGGAGCTGTTTTTT.

The J gene is TRBJ2-7, the V gene TRBV7-3; D gene ambiguous. Trimming pared 1 base from V and 0 bases from J, leaving 7 bases between. The germline V gene has CDR1 SGHTA and CDR2 FQGTGA. CDR3 length equals 14 residues. CDR3: CASSLKGSSYEQYF. The DNA of the CDR3 is TGTGCCAGCAGCTTAAAGGGCAGCTCCTACGAGCAGTACTTC.

V gene TRBV5-6 combines with J gene TRBJ2-7; 10 bases fit TRBD1. Germline CDR1 SGHDT, CDR2 YYEEEE. The CDR3 loop spans 13 amino acids. The junction had 4 bases not matched to a gene; V was cut back by 5 bases and J by 5 bases. CDR3 in DNA: TGTGCCAGCAGTGGGGACAGGGGCGACGAGCAGTACTTC. It translates to CASSGDRGDEQYF.